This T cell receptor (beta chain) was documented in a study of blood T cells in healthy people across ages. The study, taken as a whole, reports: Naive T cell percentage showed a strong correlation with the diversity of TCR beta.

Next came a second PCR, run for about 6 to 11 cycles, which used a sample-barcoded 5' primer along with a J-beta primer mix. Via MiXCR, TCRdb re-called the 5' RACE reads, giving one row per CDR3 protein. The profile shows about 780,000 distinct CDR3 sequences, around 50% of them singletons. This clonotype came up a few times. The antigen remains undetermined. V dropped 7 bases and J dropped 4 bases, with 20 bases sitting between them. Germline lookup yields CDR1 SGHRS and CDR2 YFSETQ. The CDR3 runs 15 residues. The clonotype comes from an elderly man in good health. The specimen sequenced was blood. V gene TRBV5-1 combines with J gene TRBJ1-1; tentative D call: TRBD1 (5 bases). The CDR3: CASGPGWGRSTEAFF. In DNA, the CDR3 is TGCGCCAGCGGACCGGGATGGGGGAGAAGCACTGAAGCTTTCTTT.